Reported below is one T cell receptor beta chain. Original methodology: Counts of nucleated cells, estimated from reference gene primer amplification, were obtained. TCRdb's table, derived via immunoSEQ multiplex PCR, lists solely in-frame clones and lacks some. V and J calls and clone size are given by that table; D and trimming were obtained from the DNA. Of hundreds of thousands of clones in the sample, 75% to 90% were seen once. The sample comes from a study of blood T cell repertoires in COVID-19. In the study overall: Specimens from acute and convalescent COVID-19 originated in the United States, Italy and Spain. Sources were T cells, B-cell-depleted T cells, or PBMCs; the material itself was cDNA or gDNA.

This CDR3 has 13 amino acids. The J segment lost 8 bases and the V segment lost 7 bases, leaving 5 bases of the junction unmatched. The V gene is TRBV12-3 or TRBV12-4, the J gene TRBJ1-4, with TRBD1 matching over 9 bases. The sequencing sample was made of peripheral blood. The source of this sequence is a man between 60 and 75 years old who had recovered from COVID-19. The CDR3 sequence: CASTQDRGEKLFF. CDR3 coding DNA: TGTGCCAGCACCCAGGACAGGGGAGAAAAACTGTTTTTT.